This T cell receptor (beta chain) was identified during a study of a mutant IDH1 vaccine in newly diagnosed glioma. Whole-study context: Of the patients given treatment, around 60% were male and 37.5% were female, and a mean age of approximately 40 years was recorded.

Sequenced by immunoSEQ multiplex PCR; TCRdb stores in-frame clones only, minus some. The profile covers tens of thousands of clones, with more than 65% appearing a single time and more than 6.5% taken by the ten largest. Time point given: baseline, week 1 (first vaccination visit). Treatment specified: pre-vaccination baseline after standard-of-care therapy. Tumors from donors were new WHO grade 3 or 4 IDH1-mutant astrocytomas with ATRX loss. Trimming took off 3 bases at V and 0 bases at J, with 11 bases between the two ends. CDR3 length equals 15 residues. Germline V gene lookup returns CDR1 LNHDA and CDR2 SQIVND (reference sequence).

This receptor was identified in a man aged 45-65 years with glioma. The V call is TRBV19, the J call TRBJ1-1, with D perhaps matching TRBD1 (6 bases). The sample was PBMCs, taken from a glioma patient treated with radiotherapy, temozolomide or both. CDR3 in amino acids: CASSMGGQLNTEAFF. The DNA for the CDR3 is TGTGCCAGTAGTATGGGAGGACAGTTGAACACTGAAGCTTTCTTT.